This TCR beta chain was identified during a study of shared clonotypes between healthy human individuals. Study-wide results and limits: Naive CD4 clonotype sharing across four donors was roughly 5%. Large depth notwithstanding, sorted-subset sequencing proved incomplete by rarefaction. The four-donor shared clonotypes exceeded non-shared clonotypes in generation probability, with non-shared ones scoring lower.

Trimming took 5 bases from V and 2 from J, leaving 15 bases between them. CDR3 size: 16 residues. Germline V gene sequence: CDR1 MNHEY, CDR2 SMNVEV (reference sequence). Every subset had its genomic DNA shared out evenly among several immunoSEQ plates. The table came from immunoSEQ multiplex PCR; TCRdb's copy has only in-frame clones and leaves some out. Of approximately 500,000 clones in the sample, about 96% were seen once. On this clone: Its antigen remains unidentified.

The chain employs TRBV27 and TRBJ2-2; D perhaps matches TRBD2 (6 bases). This receptor was taken from a woman in her 30s in good health. The sequenced sample consisted of naive CD4+ T cells sorted from blood. Noted subset: CD45RA+ positively selected. In DNA form, the CDR3 reads TGTGCCAGCAGTCCCTCGGGTAGCGGTAACACCGGGGAGCTGTTTTTT. Its protein product is CASSPSGSGNTGELFF.